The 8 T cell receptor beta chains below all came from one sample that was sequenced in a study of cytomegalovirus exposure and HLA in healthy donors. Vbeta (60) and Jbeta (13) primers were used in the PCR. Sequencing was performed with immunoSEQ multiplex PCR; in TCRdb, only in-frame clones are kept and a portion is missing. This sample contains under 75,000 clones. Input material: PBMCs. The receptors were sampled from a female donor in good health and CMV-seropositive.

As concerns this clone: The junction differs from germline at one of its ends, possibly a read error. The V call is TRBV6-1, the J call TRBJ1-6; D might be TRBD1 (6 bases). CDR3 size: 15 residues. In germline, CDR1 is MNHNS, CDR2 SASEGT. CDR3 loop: CASSEGTEDNSPLNF. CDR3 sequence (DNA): TGTGCCAGCAGTGAAGGGACAGAAGATAATTCACCCCTAAACTTT.

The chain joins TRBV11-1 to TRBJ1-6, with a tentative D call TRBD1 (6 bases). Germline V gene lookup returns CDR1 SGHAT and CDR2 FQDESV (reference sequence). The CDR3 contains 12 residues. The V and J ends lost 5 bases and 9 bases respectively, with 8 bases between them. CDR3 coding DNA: TGTGCCAGCAGCAAACAGGGTTCACCCCTCCACTTT. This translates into CASSKQGSPLHF.

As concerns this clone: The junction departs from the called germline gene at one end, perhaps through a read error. Here the CDR3 reads CASSVDRNGYTF. CDR3 sequence (DNA): TGTGCCAGCAGCGTAGACAGGAATGGGTACACCTTC. The chain carries TRBV9 and TRBJ1-2; D perhaps matches TRBD1 (5 bases). CDR3 length equals 12 residues. Germline V lookup: CDR1 SGDLS, CDR2 YYNGEE.

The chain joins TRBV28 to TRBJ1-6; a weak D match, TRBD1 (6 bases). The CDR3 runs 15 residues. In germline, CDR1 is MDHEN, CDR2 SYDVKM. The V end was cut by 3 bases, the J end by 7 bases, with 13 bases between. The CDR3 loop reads CASSFGPGDNSPLHF. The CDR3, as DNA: TGTGCCAGCAGTTTTGGGCCAGGGGACAATTCACCCCTCCACTTT.

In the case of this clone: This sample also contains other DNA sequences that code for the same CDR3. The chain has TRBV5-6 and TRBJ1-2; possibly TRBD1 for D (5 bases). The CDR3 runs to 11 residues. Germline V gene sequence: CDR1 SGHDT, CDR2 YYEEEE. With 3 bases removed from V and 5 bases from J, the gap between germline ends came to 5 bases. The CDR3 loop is CASSSGYGYTF. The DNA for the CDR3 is TGTGCCAGCAGCTCAGGGTATGGCTACACCTTC.

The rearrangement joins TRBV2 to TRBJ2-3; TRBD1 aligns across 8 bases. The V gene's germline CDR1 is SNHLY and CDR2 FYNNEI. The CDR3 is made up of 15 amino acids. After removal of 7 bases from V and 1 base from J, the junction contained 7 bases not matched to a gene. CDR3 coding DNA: TGTGCCAGCACTCTGGGACAGGCCGGCACAGATACGCAGTATTTT. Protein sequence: CASTLGQAGTDTQYF.

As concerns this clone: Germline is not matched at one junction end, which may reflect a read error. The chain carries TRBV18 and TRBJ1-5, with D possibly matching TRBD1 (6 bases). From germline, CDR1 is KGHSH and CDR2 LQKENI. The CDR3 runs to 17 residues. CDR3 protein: CASSMSGTPYSNQHQHF. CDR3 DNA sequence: TGTGCCAGCTCTATGTCCGGGACACCCTATAGCAATCAGCACCAGCATTTT. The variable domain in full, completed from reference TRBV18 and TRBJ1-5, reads NAGVMQNPRHLVRRRGQEARLRCSPMKGHSHVYWYRQLPEEGLKFMVYLQKENIIDESGMPKERFSAEFPKEGPSILRIQQVVRGDSAAYFCASSMSGTPYSNQHQHFGDGTRLSIL.

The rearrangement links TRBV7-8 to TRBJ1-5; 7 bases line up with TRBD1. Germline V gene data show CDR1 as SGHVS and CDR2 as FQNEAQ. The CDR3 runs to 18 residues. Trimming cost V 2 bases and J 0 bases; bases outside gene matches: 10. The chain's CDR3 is CASSLTRDSYYSNQPQHF. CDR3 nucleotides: TGTGCCAGCAGCTTAACTAGGGACAGTTATTATAGCAATCAGCCCCAGCATTTT.